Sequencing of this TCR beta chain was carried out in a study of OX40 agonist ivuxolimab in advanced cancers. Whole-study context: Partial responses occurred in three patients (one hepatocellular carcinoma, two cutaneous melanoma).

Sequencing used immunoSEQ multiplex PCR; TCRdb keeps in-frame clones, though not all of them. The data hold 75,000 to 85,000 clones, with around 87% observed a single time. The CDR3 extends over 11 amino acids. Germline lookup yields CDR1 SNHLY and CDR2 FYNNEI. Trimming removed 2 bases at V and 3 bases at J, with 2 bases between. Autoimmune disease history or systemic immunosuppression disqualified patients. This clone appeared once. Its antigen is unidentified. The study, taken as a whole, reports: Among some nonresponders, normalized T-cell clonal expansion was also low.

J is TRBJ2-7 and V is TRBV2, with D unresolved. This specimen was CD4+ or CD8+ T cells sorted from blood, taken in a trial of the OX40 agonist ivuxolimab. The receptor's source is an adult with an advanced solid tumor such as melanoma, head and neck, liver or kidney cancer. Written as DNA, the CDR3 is TGTGCCAGCAGTGAACGCTACGAGCAGTACTTC. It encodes CASSERYEQYF.